This T cell receptor beta chain was documented in a study of PD-1 blockade in classical Hodgkin lymphoma. Study findings and constraints: Underlying causes for the observed repertoire differences were not defined, possibly disease activity or prior therapy.

Relapse after autologous stem cell transplantation occurred in every patient, and brentuximab vedotin exposure varied. With regard to this clone: Its matching antigen is unknown.

Profiled with immunoSEQ multiplex PCR; TCRdb holds only in-frame clones, not every one. Among around 20,000 clones listed, 80% to 85% were seen once. This TCR was sampled from a human donor with classical Hodgkin lymphoma. Sequencing was performed on peripheral blood mononuclear cells (PBMCs), taken at baseline.

Written as DNA, the CDR3 is TGCGCCAGCAGCTTGGAGGGTAGCGGGAGAGGGGGCTCCTACAATGAGCAGTTCTTC. Its translation: CASSLEGSGRGGSYNEQFF. This chain uses TRBV5-1 with TRBJ2-1; 9 positions match TRBD2. Unmatched junction bases numbered 10, after V lost 0 bases and J lost 0 bases. Germline V gene sequence: CDR1 SGHRS, CDR2 YFSETQ. The CDR3 runs to 19 residues.